The text below deals with one TCR beta chain. The record originates from a study of shared clonotypes between healthy human individuals. CD4+ cells yielded CD45RA+ naive and CD45RA-negative memory subsets. Genomic DNA of every subset was divided equally among multiple immunoSEQ plates. Per the original methods: ImmunoSEQ only sent back junction sequences with no quality scores, so filtering was done differently. Profiling relied on immunoSEQ multiplex PCR, and the TCRdb table lists in-frame clones only, not all of them. V and J calls and clone size follow that table, whereas D and trimming were derived from the DNA. Here the sample spans 2 million to 2.5 million clones, roughly 93% being singletons. The sample consisted of naive CD4+ T cells from PBMCs. The sample's subset: CD45RA+ positively selected. This TCR was sampled from a young man in good health. Some clones in this sample may be carry-over from other donors' samples.

DNA for the CDR3: TGCAGCGTTGGAAGCGGGAGGGTAAGTTACGAGCAGTACTTC. Its translation: CSVGSGRVSYEQYF. The chain employs TRBV29-1 and TRBJ2-7; TRBD2 aligns across 10 bases. The CDR3 runs 14 residues. Germline lookup yields CDR1 SQVTM and CDR2 ANQGSEA. J was trimmed by 4 bases and V by 4 bases; bases with no gene match: 7.